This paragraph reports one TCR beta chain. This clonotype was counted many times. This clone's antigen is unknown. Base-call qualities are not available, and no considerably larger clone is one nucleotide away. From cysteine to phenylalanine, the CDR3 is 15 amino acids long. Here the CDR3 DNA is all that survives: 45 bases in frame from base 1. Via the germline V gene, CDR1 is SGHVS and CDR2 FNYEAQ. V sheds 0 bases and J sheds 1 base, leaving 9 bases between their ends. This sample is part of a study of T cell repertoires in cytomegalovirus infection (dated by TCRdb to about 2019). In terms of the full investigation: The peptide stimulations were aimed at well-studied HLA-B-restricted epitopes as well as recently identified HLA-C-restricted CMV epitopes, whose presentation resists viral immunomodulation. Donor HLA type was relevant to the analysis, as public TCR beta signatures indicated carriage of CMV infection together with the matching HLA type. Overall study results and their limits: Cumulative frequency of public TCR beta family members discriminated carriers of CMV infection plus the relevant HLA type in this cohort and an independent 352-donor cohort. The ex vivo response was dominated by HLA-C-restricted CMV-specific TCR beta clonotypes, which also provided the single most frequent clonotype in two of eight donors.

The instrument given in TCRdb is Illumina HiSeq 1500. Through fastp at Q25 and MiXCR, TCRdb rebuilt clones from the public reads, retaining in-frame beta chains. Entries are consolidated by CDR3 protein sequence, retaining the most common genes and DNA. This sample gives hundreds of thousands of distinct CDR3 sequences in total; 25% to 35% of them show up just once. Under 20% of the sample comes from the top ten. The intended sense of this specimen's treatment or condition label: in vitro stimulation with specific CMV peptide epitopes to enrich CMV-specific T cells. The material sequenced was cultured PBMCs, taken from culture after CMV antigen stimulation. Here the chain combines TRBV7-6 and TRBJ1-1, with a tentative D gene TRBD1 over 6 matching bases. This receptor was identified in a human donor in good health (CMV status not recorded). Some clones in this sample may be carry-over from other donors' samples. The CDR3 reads CASSLAGGRNTEAFF. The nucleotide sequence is TGTGCCAGCAGCTTAGCAGGGGGTCGGAACACTGAAGCTTTCTTT.